The clone carrying this T cell receptor beta chain was counted only a few times. This sample was included in a study of blood T cell repertoires in COVID-19. Study information: The samples span acute and convalescent COVID-19 from the United States, Italy and Spain. The analysed material was cDNA or gDNA that came from T cells, B-cell-depleted T cells, or PBMCs.

Per the study methods: Quantification of nucleated cells was approximated via reference gene primer amplification. Assay: immunoSEQ multiplex PCR; the TCRdb copy retains only in-frame clones and omits some. V, J and clone size derive from that table, while D and trimming were established from the DNA sequence. This sample has a few hundred thousand clones; 65% to 90% occur once, and the top ten carry about 7%. This CDR3 region has 17 residues. Per germline, CDR1 KGHSH and CDR2 LQKENI. Between the trimmed V and J ends, which lost 1 base and 3 bases, there was a span of 18 bases. The sample taken for sequencing was peripheral blood. The receptor was derived from a woman in her sixties or seventies with COVID-19, enrolled during active disease. This chain connects TRBV18 to TRBJ1-1, with D possibly being TRBD1 (5 bases). In DNA form, the CDR3 reads TGTGCCAGCTCACCACTCCCTGCGGAGGGGTGGGACACTGAAGCTTTCTTT. Translation gives CASSPLPAEGWDTEAFF. Filled out from reference TRBV18 and TRBJ1-1, the complete variable domain reads NAGVMQNPRHLVRRRGQEARLRCSPMKGHSHVYWYRQLPEEGLKFMVYLQKENIIDESGMPKERFSAEFPKEGPSILRIQQVVRGDSAAYFCASSPLPAEGWDTEAFFGQGTRLTVV.